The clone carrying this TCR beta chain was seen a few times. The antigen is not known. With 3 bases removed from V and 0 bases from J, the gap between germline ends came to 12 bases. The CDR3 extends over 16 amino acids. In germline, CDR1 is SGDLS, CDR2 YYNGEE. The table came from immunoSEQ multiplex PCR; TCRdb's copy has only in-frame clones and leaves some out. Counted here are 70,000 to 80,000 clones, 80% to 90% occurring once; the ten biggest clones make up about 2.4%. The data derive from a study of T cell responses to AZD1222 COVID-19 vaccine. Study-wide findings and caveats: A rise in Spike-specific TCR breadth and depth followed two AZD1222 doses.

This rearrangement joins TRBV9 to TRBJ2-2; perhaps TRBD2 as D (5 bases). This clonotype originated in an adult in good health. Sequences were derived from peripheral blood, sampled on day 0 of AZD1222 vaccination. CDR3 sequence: CASSAEGGPNTGELFF. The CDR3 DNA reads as TGTGCCAGCAGCGCCGAGGGCGGACCGAACACCGGGGAGCTGTTTTTT.